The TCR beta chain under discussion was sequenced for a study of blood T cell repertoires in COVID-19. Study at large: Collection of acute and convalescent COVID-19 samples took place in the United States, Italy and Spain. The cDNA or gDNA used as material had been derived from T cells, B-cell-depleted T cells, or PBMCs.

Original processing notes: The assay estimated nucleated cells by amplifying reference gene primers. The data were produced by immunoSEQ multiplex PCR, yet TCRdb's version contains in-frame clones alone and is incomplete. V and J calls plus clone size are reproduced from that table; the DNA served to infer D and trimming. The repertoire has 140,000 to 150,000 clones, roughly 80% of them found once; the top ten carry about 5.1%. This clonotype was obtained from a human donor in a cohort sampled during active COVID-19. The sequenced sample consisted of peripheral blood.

DNA of the CDR3: TGTGCCAGCAGCCAAGGCTTAGCAGGGGCTAACTATGGCTACACCTTC. Its protein is CASSQGLAGANYGYTF. This chain uses TRBV14 with TRBJ1-2; D might be TRBD1 (6 bases). The CDR3 is made up of 16 amino acids. Germline CDR1 SGHDN, CDR2 FVKESK. V was cut by 1 base and J by 0 bases, with 12 bases left in between.